Listed below are T cell receptor beta chains from one sample, sequenced in a study of high-grade serous ovarian cancer treatment subgroups. Assay used: immunoSEQ multiplex PCR; TCRdb lists only in-frame clones, some missing. The sample has 300 to 350 clones; around 80% are singletons. Sequenced sample: tumor tissue. Receptors originate from a human donor with high-grade serous ovarian cancer. The CDR3 runs from the conserved cysteine through the conserved F or W. The D gene is left open where the match is weak. Clone size is not always given. Where it is, it says once, few, many or a class for expanded clones.

>.|TRBJ2-1|.|TRBV7-2
TGTGCCAGCAGCTTAGGGGCCGGGACAAGCCAGTTCTTC
CASSLGAGTSQFF
>.|TRBJ1-1|.|TRBV7-9
TGTGCCAGCAGCTTAGGAGCTGTGAACACTGAAGCTTTCTTT
CASSLGAVNTEAFF
>.|TRBJ2-2|.|TRBV7-8
TGTGCCAGCAGCCTGGAGTCGAACACCGGGGAGCTGTTTTTT
CASSLESNTGELFF
>.|TRBJ2-7|.|TRBV7-2
TGTGCCAGCAGCTTGCAGGGAGGAAACTACGAGCAGTACTTC
CASSLQGGNYEQYF
>.|TRBJ2-3|.|TRBV5-1
TGCGCCAGCAGCTTGCAACCCGGGACAGATACGCAGTATTTT
CASSLQPGTDTQYF
>.|TRBJ2-3|.|TRBV9
TGTGCCAGCAGCGTAGGGGTTGATAGCACAGATACGCAGTATTTT
CASSVGVDSTDTQYF
>.|TRBJ1-2|.|TRBV20-1
TGCAGTGCTAGACGGCCAAATGGCTACACCTTC
CSARRPNGYTF
>.|TRBJ2-1|.|TRBV27
TGTGCCAGCAGCCTTAGCGGTTCTTTTGGCGATGAGCAGTTCTTC
CASSLSGSFGDEQFF
>.|TRBJ1-2|once|TRBV7-9
TGTGCCAGCAGCTTAAGGCAGCCGGCGACCTCTAACTATGGCTACACCTTC
CASSLRQPATSNYGYTF
>.|TRBJ1-1|.|TRBV6-5
TGTGCCAGCAGTTACAGGGTGAACACTGAAGCTTTCTTT
CASSYRVNTEAFF
>.|TRBJ2-4|once|TRBV6-1
TGTGCCAGCAGCTCTGGGGCCAAAAACATTCAGTACTTC
CASSSGAKNIQYF
>TRBD2|TRBJ2-2|once|TRBV9
TGTGCCAGCAGCGAACGGGAGGCAAAAGTTGCCGGGGAGCTGTTTTTT
CASSEREAKVAGELFF
>.|TRBJ1-2|.|TRBV30
TGTGCCTGGAGTGTTGATTATGGCTACACCTTC
CAWSVDYGYTF
>.|TRBJ1-2|.|TRBV6-5
TGTGCCAGCAGTTTCAGGGGAGCTAACTATGGCTACACCTTC
CASSFRGANYGYTF
>TRBD1|TRBJ1-2|.|TRBV6-5
TGTGCCAGCAGTCCCGGACAGGGTTGGGGCTACACCTTC
CASSPGQGWGYTF
>.|TRBJ2-1|.|TRBV7-9
TGTGCCAGCAGTAGAGCTCCGGGAAGCTCCTACAATGAGCAGTTCTTC
CASSRAPGSSYNEQFF
>.|TRBJ1-3|once|TRBV4-2
TGTGCCAGCAGCCGGGGGACGGCGAGTGGAAACACCATATATTTT
CASSRGTASGNTIYF
>.|TRBJ1-5|.|TRBV4-1
TGCGCCAGCAGCCAAGAAGACTCCGCCGGCAATCAGCCCCAGCATTTT
CASSQEDSAGNQPQHF
>TRBD2|TRBJ2-3|.|TRBV14
TGTGCCAGCAGCCAGAATTCAGGGGCTAGCGGGATGATAAGGGATACGCAGTATTTT
CASSQNSGASGMIRDTQYF
>.|TRBJ2-7|.|TRBV19
TGTGCCAGTAGTGGAAACAGGGACGAGCAGTACTTC
CASSGNRDEQYF
>.|TRBJ2-3|.|TRBV5-5
TGTGCCAGCAGCCCAAGCCGCTCAGGGGCTAGCACAGATACGCAGTATTTT
CASSPSRSGASTDTQYF
>.|TRBJ2-7|.|TRBV29-1
TGCAGCGTTGAAGTTGAGGCCTACGAGCAGTACTTC
CSVEVEAYEQYF
>.|TRBJ2-7|.|TRBV11-3
TGTGCCAGCAGCTTAGGAGACGAGCAGTACTTC
CASSLGDEQYF
>TRBD1|TRBJ2-7|.|TRBV18
TGTGCCAGCTCCCAACGAAGACAGGGAACCTCCTACGAGCAGTACTTC
CASSQRRQGTSYEQYF
>TRBD1|TRBJ2-1|.|TRBV5-1
TGCGCCAGCAGGGCGGGACAGGGCTCCTACAATGAGCAGTTCTTC
CASRAGQGSYNEQFF
>.|TRBJ1-3|.|TRBV5-1
TGCGCCAGCAGCCCGGACGTCCGCTCTGGAAACACCATATATTTT
CASSPDVRSGNTIYF
>.|TRBJ2-7|.|TRBV5-6
TGTGCCAGCAGCTTAACCGGGGCTACCTACGAGCAGTACTTC
CASSLTGATYEQYF
>.|TRBJ2-3|.|TRBV19
TGTGCCAGTAGTCCATGGACAGCTGCAGATACGCAGTATTTT
CASSPWTAADTQYF
>.|TRBJ2-1|.|TRBV7-7
TGTGCTAGCAGCTTAGGTTGGGGAAATGAGCAGTTCTTC
CASSLGWGNEQFF
>.|TRBJ1-5|.|TRBV6-1
TGTGCCAGCAGAACAGGTGAGGCGGCTCAGCCCCAGCATTTT
CASRTGEAAQPQHF
>.|TRBJ1-6|.|TRBV5-6
TGTGCCAGCAGCTTGGCCGGGGCGTATAATTCACCCCTCCACTTT
CASSLAGAYNSPLHF
>.|TRBJ2-5|.|TRBV5-4
TGTGCCAGCAGCCTGGCCCCACAGACCCAGTACTTC
CASSLAPQTQYF
>TRBD2|TRBJ2-3|.|TRBV25-1
TGTGCCAGCAGTGACGGGGGGTACACGGATACGCAGTATTTT
CASSDGGYTDTQYF
>.|TRBJ2-3|.|TRBV4-3
TGCGCCAGCAGCCAAGACGAGGGGGGGCCAATAGATACGCAGTATTTT
CASSQDEGGPIDTQYF
>TRBD2|TRBJ2-7|.|TRBV7-3
TGTGCCAGCAGCCCCGGGACTAGCGGGGGGATGGGATCCTACGAGCAGTACTTC
CASSPGTSGGMGSYEQYF
>.|TRBJ2-3|.|TRBV4-1
TGCGCCAGCAGCCATGACCAGGGGTTCAGCACAGATACGCAGTATTTT
CASSHDQGFSTDTQYF
>.|TRBJ1-1|.|TRBV5-6
TGTGCCAGCAGCTTCGTCCGGAGGACTGAAGCTTTCTTT
CASSFVRRTEAFF
>TRBD2|TRBJ2-1|.|TRBV2
TGTGCCAGCAAGATCGGACTAGCGGGCAATGAGCAGTTCTTC
CASKIGLAGNEQFF
>.|TRBJ2-6|.|TRBV6-5
TGTGCCAGCAGTCCCGATCAGCCTGGGGCCAACGTCCTGACTTTC
CASSPDQPGANVLTF
>TRBD2|TRBJ2-5|.|TRBV6-1
TGTGCCAGCAGTGAGGTCCTCGCGGGGGGCGGGGAGACCCAGTACTTC
CASSEVLAGGGETQYF
>TRBD2|TRBJ2-2|.|TRBV11-2
TGTGCCAGCAGCCCCCTCGGGGGGGTCACCGGGGAGCTGTTTTTT
CASSPLGGVTGELFF
>TRBD2|TRBJ2-5|few|TRBV7-2
TGTGCCAGCAGCTTAGCAGACGGGAGGGCCCGAAAGACCCAGTACTTC
CASSLADGRARKTQYF
>TRBD2|TRBJ2-7|.|TRBV7-2
TGTGCCAGCAGCCCCCAAGCCCGGACTAGCGTCGCCTACGAGCAGTACTTC
CASSPQARTSVAYEQYF
>.|TRBJ2-1|.|TRBV29-1
TGCAGCGATTCACGCCGCGGGCTACACAATGAGCAGTTCTTC
CSDSRRGLHNEQFF
>.|TRBJ2-3|.|TRBV7-9
TGTGCCAGCAGTTCCGGACTTTTCTACACAGATACGCAGTATTTT
CASSSGLFYTDTQYF